This TCR beta chain was sequenced in a study of early T cells in non-severe SARS-CoV-2 infection. Study information: The sequenced material was bulk RNA from unsorted whole blood, and its chains were unpaired. General study findings and limits: Anti-spike CD8 responses were favored in VDJdb matching, and private and CD4 specificities were missed.

This clonotype was observed a few times. The antigen remains unidentified. Attached unique molecular identifiers marked individual cDNA molecules. MiXCR was run by TCRdb on the 5' RACE reads, yielding one entry per CDR3 protein. Altogether fewer than 120,000 distinct CDR3 sequences are present, roughly an eighth being singletons, with the ten largest covering approximately 3.8%. V gave up 4 bases and J gave up 5 bases, with 8 bases separating them. This CDR3 has 13 amino acids. Per germline, CDR1 MNHEY and CDR2 SVGAGI. This chain links TRBV6-5 with TRBJ1-4; D possibly corresponds to TRBD1 (5 bases). The sequencing here drew on whole blood, taken at baseline. This receptor was identified in an adult who was a healthcare worker with PCR-confirmed SARS-CoV-2 infection or an uninfected control (not recorded which). CDR3 region: CASSWGRNEKLFF. For the CDR3, the DNA is TGTGCCAGCAGTTGGGGCAGGAATGAAAAACTGTTTTTT.